This TCR beta chain emerged from a study of blood T cell repertoires in COVID-19. Across the whole study: Acute-phase and convalescent COVID-19 samples originated in the United States, Italy and Spain. From T cells, B-cell-depleted T cells, or PBMCs came the material, which was cDNA or gDNA.

Under the authors' procedure: For nucleated cells, counts were estimated from reference gene primer amplification. TCRdb keeps only in-frame clones here, not all; method: immunoSEQ multiplex PCR. The V and J calls and clone size are taken from that table; D and trimming were inferred from the DNA. There are more than 200,000 clones in the sample; approximately 81% occur only once, and approximately 10% lies in the top ten. In germline, CDR1 is DFQATT, CDR2 SNEGSKA (reference sequence). The CDR3 is made up of 11 amino acids. Trimming pared 6 bases from V and 3 bases from J, leaving 9 bases between. Enrolled during active infection, Seattle patients were then followed longitudinally.

The specimen was peripheral blood. This TCR derives from an elderly woman with COVID-19, enrolled during active disease. The chain links TRBV20-1 to TRBJ2-7; the D gene is possibly TRBD1 (5 bases). CDR3 loop: CSARVGYEQYF. The CDR3 coding sequence is TGCAGTGCCAGGGTTGGCTACGAGCAGTACTTC.